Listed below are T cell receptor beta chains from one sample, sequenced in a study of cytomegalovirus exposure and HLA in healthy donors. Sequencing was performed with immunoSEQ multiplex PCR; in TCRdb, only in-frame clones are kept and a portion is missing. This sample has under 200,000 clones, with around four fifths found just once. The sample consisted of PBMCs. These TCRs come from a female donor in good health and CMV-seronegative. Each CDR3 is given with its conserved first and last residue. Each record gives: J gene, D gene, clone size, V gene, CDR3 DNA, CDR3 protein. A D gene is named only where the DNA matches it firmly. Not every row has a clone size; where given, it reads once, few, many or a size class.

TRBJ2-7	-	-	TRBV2	TGTGCCAGCAGGAGGGGGCAGGCCGGGGGTGACGAGCAGTACTTC	CASRRGQAGGDEQYF
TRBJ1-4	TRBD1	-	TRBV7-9	TGTGCCAGCAGCTCGGGGGGGACAGGGGGGGAAAAACTGTTTTTT	CASSSGGTGGEKLFF
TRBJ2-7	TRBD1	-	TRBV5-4	TGTGCCAGCAGCTCTTCCGGACAGGGTTGGTACGAGCAGTACTTC	CASSSSGQGWYEQYF
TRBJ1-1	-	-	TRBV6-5	TGTGCCAGCAGTTCAGGGTCAATCATGAACACTGAAGCTTTCTTT	CASSSGSIMNTEAFF
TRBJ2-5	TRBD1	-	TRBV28	TGTGCCAGCACCACCGGGACAGGGGTCCAAGAGACCCAGTACTTC	CASTTGTGVQETQYF
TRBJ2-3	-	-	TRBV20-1	TGCAGTGCCCTCACAGATACGCAGTATTTT	CSALTDTQYF
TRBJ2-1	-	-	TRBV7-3	TGTGCCAGCAGCTTAACTGGGCGGGGCAATGAGCAGTTCTTC	CASSLTGRGNEQFF
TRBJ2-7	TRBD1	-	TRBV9	TGTGCCAGCAGCGTGGGAACAGGGGGCCCTACCCTACCCTACGAGCAGTACTTC	CASSVGTGGPTLPYEQYF
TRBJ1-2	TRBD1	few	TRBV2	TGTGCCAGCACGGTAGTGTTTAGGGACAGCTACGGGCCTAACTATGGCTACACCTTC	CASTVVFRDSYGPNYGYTF
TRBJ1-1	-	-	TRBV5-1	TGCGCCAGCAGCGCAGCACGGGTTGGTGATGAAGCTTTCTTT	CASSAARVGDEAFF
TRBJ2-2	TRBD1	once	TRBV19	TGTGCCACCGCCCACGACAGGGCATTTCCCGGGGAGCTGTTTTTT	CATAHDRAFPGELFF
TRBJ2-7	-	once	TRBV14	TGTGCCAGCAGCCAAGACAATCAGGGAACCTACGAGCAGTACTTC	CASSQDNQGTYEQYF
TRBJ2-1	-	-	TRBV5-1	TGCGCCAGCAGCTTGGAGCCGGGGATGTACTACAATGAGCAGTTCTTC	CASSLEPGMYYNEQFF
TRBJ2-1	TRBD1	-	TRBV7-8	TGTGCCAGCAGCAGCAGGGGGTATGAGCAGTTCTTC	CASSSRGYEQFF
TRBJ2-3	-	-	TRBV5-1	TGCGCCAGCAGCTTGGGGGGGCGTATGACTAGCACAGATACGCAGTATTTT	CASSLGGRMTSTDTQYF
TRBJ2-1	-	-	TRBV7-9	TGTGCCAGCAGCCCCAAGGGGCGGGACTTACTTGAGCAGTTCTTC	CASSPKGRDLLEQFF
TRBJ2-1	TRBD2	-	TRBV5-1	TGCGCCAGCAGTCTAGCGGGAGTAACCAATGAGCAGTTCTTC	CASSLAGVTNEQFF
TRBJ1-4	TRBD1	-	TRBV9	TGTGCCAGCAGCCCTCGGACAGGGGCTGAAAAACTGTTTTTT	CASSPRTGAEKLFF
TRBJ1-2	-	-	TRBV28	TGTGCCAGCAGTTGGGGGTATGGCGGGGCTAACTATGGCTACACCTTC	CASSWGYGGANYGYTF
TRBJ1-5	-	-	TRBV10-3	TGTGCCATCAGTGAATTCACAGATAGCAATCAGCCCCAGCATTTT	CAISEFTDSNQPQHF
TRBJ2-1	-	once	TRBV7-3	TGTGCCAGCAGCTTAAAAGGGACTCACAATGAGCAGTTCTTC	CASSLKGTHNEQFF
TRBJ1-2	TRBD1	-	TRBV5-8	TGTGCCAGCAGCTTGGAGGGGAGGACAGGGGGCCCTTCTAACTATGGCTACACCTTC	CASSLEGRTGGPSNYGYTF
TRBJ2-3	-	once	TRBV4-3	TGCGCCAGCAGCCGAGCAAGCACAGATACGCAGTATTTT	CASSRASTDTQYF
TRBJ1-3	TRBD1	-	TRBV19	TGTACCAGTAGTATGGGACAGGACGAGGCTAACACCATATATTTT	CTSSMGQDEANTIYF
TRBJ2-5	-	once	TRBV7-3	TGTGCCAGCAGCTCGGGGGAGAAAGAGACCCAGTACTTC	CASSSGEKETQYF
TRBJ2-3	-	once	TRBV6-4	TGTGCCAGCAGTGAGGGCCGCACAGATACGCAGTATTTT	CASSEGRTDTQYF
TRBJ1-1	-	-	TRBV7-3	TGTGCCAGCAGCTCTTCGGGGATGAACACTGAAGCTTTCTTT	CASSSSGMNTEAFF